Following are 4 T cell receptor beta chains from one sample sequenced in a study of shared clonotypes between healthy human individuals. Clones were sequenced by immunoSEQ multiplex PCR, and TCRdb holds only the in-frame ones, with some missing. This sample has millions of clones, with 90% to 95% found just once. The source material was naive CD4+ T cells sorted from blood. Subset here: CD45RA+ positively selected. All receptors derive from a man younger than 35 in good health.

For this clone: The same CDR3 arises from other DNA sequences in this sample as well. The chain uses TRBV18 and TRBJ1-2; D remains unclear. The V gene's germline CDR1 is KGHSH and CDR2 LQKENI. V gave up 1 base and J gave up 6 bases, with 9 bases separating them. The CDR3 loop spans 13 amino acids. The CDR3 bases are TGTGCCAGCTCACCACGGGGTTCAGATGGCTACACCTTC. Translation gives CASSPRGSDGYTF.

This sequence joins TRBV4-1 and TRBJ2-1; TRBD2 agrees at 9 bases. The CDR3 extends over 14 amino acids. In germline, CDR1 is MGHRA, CDR2 YSYEKL. Losses at the gene ends were 3 bases for V and 8 bases for J; bases not matched to a gene: 5. The CDR3 sequence: CASSQVQREDEQFF. The CDR3 nucleotides read TGCGCCAGCAGCCAGGTACAGCGGGAGGATGAGCAGTTCTTC.

This clone appeared once. J is TRBJ2-1 and V is TRBV5-1; 9 bases align to TRBD2. Trimming took 0 bases from V and 7 from J; bases not matched to a gene: 8. CDR3 size: 16 residues. Germline CDR1 reads SGHRS; CDR2 reads YFSETQ. The CDR3 loop is CASSLASGAVVNEQFF. The CDR3 DNA is TGCGCCAGCAGCTTGGCTAGCGGGGCCGTGGTGAATGAGCAGTTCTTC.

CDR3 residues: CASSHPGINTEAFF. The CDR3 nucleotides are TGTGCCAGCAGTCACCCAGGGATTAACACTGAAGCTTTCTTT. V is TRBV6-5 and J is TRBJ1-1; a weak D match, TRBD1 (5 bases). CDR1 is MNHEY and CDR2 is SVGAGI in the germline V gene. The CDR3 runs 14 residues. The V end lost 5 bases, the J end lost 2 bases, and 12 bases lay between the germline ends.